Listed below are T cell receptor beta chains from one sample, sequenced in a study of OX40 agonist ivuxolimab in advanced cancers. Sequencing was performed with immunoSEQ multiplex PCR; in TCRdb, only in-frame clones are kept and a portion is missing. The top ten hold roughly 2.4% of the sample, which has around 75,000 clones, roughly 88% seen once. The sample here was CD4+ or CD8+ T cells sorted from blood, taken in a trial of the OX40 agonist ivuxolimab. The receptors derive from an adult with an advanced solid tumor such as melanoma, head and neck, liver or kidney cancer. The CDR3 runs from the conserved cysteine through the conserved F or W. D genes are given only for firm matches. Clone size appears in some rows only: once, few, many, or a class for an expanded clone.

v_call	clone_size	j_call	d_call	cdr3_nt	cdr3_aa
TRBV4-1	.	TRBJ1-5	.	TGCGCCAGCAGCCAAGAAGGGAAGGGGCCACTCAATCAGCCCCAGCATTTT	CASSQEGKGPLNQPQHF
TRBV5-6	medium-sized	TRBJ1-4	.	TGTGCCAGCAGCTTGGGCGGAGTGTTTGAAAAACTGTTTTTT	CASSLGGVFEKLFF
TRBV27	.	TRBJ1-1	TRBD1	TGTGCCAGCAGTAGGACAGGGAGGAACACTGAAGCTTTCTTT	CASSRTGRNTEAFF
TRBV29-1	.	TRBJ1-2	.	TGCAGCGTTGAGGGGCTGGAGGGCTACACCTTC	CSVEGLEGYTF
TRBV9	.	TRBJ1-3	.	TGTGCCAGCAGCGTAAACGCAGGACTGAGCTCTGGAAACACCATATATTTT	CASSVNAGLSSGNTIYF
TRBV14	.	TRBJ2-5	.	TGTGCCAGCAGCCAGCAAGAGACCCAGTACTTC	CASSQQETQYF
TRBV20-1	.	TRBJ2-5	.	TGCAGTGCTAGAGACGGGGAGACCCAGTACTTC	CSARDGETQYF
TRBV10-3	.	TRBJ2-7	.	TGTGCCATCAGTGAGAGTCCGGCCTACGAGCAGTACTTC	CAISESPAYEQYF
TRBV28	.	TRBJ2-5	.	TGTGCCAGCAGCTCCCTGGCCGAAACCCCCACTAGCAGTGGGGAGACCCAGTACTTC	CASSSLAETPTSSGETQYF
TRBV4-1	.	TRBJ2-1	.	TGCGCCAGCAGCCAAGAAGCCGCAGCAGAGGCCTCTGAGCAGTTCTTC	CASSQEAAAEASEQFF
TRBV7-9	.	TRBJ2-1	.	TGTGCCAGCAGCCCCGATAGGGCCCGACCTGAGCAGTTCTTC	CASSPDRARPEQFF
TRBV14	.	TRBJ2-6	.	TGTGCCAGCAGCCAAGCGACAGGCGATTACTCTGGGGCCAACGTCCTGACTTTC	CASSQATGDYSGANVLTF
TRBV5-1	.	TRBJ2-1	.	TGCGCCAGCAGCTTCGAGGGTAGCTCCTACAATGAGCAGTTCTTC	CASSFEGSSYNEQFF
TRBV10-3	.	TRBJ2-7	.	TGTGCCATCAGTGAGTCCGGCGGCGCCAACGAGCAGTACTTC	CAISESGGANEQYF
TRBV18	once	TRBJ1-1	TRBD1	TGTGCCAGCTCACTAGTAGGGACAGGGGGCACTGAAGCTTTCTTT	CASSLVGTGGTEAFF
TRBV7-8	.	TRBJ1-5	.	TGTGCCAGCACCCGTTCGTCCAGCTTCCAGCCCCAGCATTTT	CASTRSSSFQPQHF
TRBV5-1	once	TRBJ2-3	.	TGCGCCAGCAGCTTGACGGTTAGAAATACGCAGTATTTT	CASSLTVRNTQYF
TRBV6-5	.	TRBJ1-6	.	TGTGCCAGCAGTTACACTACGCATTCACCCCTCCACTTT	CASSYTTHSPLHF
TRBV5-5	.	TRBJ1-2	.	TGTGCCAGCAGCGGAATACGGGAGGGTTTAGGTGGCTACACCTTC	CASSGIREGLGGYTF
TRBV28	.	TRBJ1-1	.	TGTGCCAGCAGCGAGGAGGGGGGAGAGAACACTGAAGCTTTCTTT	CASSEEGGENTEAFF
TRBV20-1	once	TRBJ1-2	.	TGCAGTGCTAGAGATAGGATAATGGGCACCTTC	CSARDRIMGTF
TRBV18	once	TRBJ2-1	.	TGTGCCAGCTCCTCCGGGACGGACTACAATGAGCAGTTCTTC	CASSSGTDYNEQFF
TRBV4-2	.	TRBJ1-5	.	TGTGCCAGCAGCGACCGATGGGGGTATAGCAATCAGCCCCAGCATTTT	CASSDRWGYSNQPQHF
TRBV11-2	.	TRBJ2-5	.	TGTGCCAGCAGCTTAGAGGGCAAGAGGGAGACCCAGTACTTC	CASSLEGKRETQYF
TRBV10-2	.	TRBJ1-5	.	TGCGCCAGCAGTGAGACAGGGCGTCGCAATCAGCCCCAGCATTTT	CASSETGRRNQPQHF
TRBV7-2	.	TRBJ2-7	.	TGTGCCAGCAGCTTTGGGACCCTCGGGATTCGCGAGCAGTACTTC	CASSFGTLGIREQYF
TRBV18	.	TRBJ2-1	.	TGTGCCAGCTCACCCCTTAGCGTGAGCTCCTACAATGAGCAGTTCTTC	CASSPLSVSSYNEQFF
TRBV18	.	TRBJ2-7	TRBD1	TGTGCCAGCTCACCGCGACAGGGCTCCTACGAGCAGTACTTC	CASSPRQGSYEQYF
TRBV7-2	.	TRBJ2-7	.	TGTGCCAGCAGCTTAGGAGGGCTTCCTTCCTACGAGCAGTACTTC	CASSLGGLPSYEQYF
TRBV7-8	.	TRBJ2-1	TRBD2	TGTGCCAGCAGCATGAGCGGGAACCCCTACAATGAGCAGTTCTTC	CASSMSGNPYNEQFF
TRBV5-6	.	TRBJ2-3	.	TGTGCCAGCACCCGTATAGTCCGCACAGATACGCAGTATTTT	CASTRIVRTDTQYF
TRBV19	.	TRBJ1-2	.	TGTGCCAGTAGTATTCAGACAACTATGGAGGGCTACACCTTC	CASSIQTTMEGYTF
TRBV6-1	.	TRBJ1-2	TRBD1	TGTGCCAGCAGCCAGACAGGGAGAGTATATGGCTACACCTTC	CASSQTGRVYGYTF
TRBV10-3	few	TRBJ2-2	.	TGTGCCATCAGTGAGTCGTCGCCCGGGGAGCTGTTTTTT	CAISESSPGELFF
TRBV6-5	.	TRBJ1-1	.	TGTGCCAGCAACTTTAAGGGCTCAAACACTGAAGCTTTCTTT	CASNFKGSNTEAFF
TRBV5-4	.	TRBJ1-1	TRBD1	TGTGCCAGCAGCATGGACAGGGGGAGCTTGAACACTGAAGCTTTCTTT	CASSMDRGSLNTEAFF
TRBV9	.	TRBJ1-2	.	TGTGCCAGCAGCTTAACAGGGAGACCCCGAAGTGGCTATGGCTACACCTTC	CASSLTGRPRSGYGYTF
TRBV28	.	TRBJ1-2	.	TGTGCCAGCACCTCGACGCCGGAGCTATCCTATGGCTACACCTTC	CASTSTPELSYGYTF
TRBV19	few	TRBJ1-1	.	TGTGCCAGTAGTATAGGCAGGGCGAACACTGAAGCTTTCTTT	CASSIGRANTEAFF
TRBV27	.	TRBJ1-1	TRBD1	TGTGCCAGCAGTCCCCGGACAGGTAGGCCAGCTTTCTTT	CASSPRTGRPAFF
TRBV2	few	TRBJ2-5	TRBD1	TGTGCCAGCACTGGGACAGCCTACCAAGAGACCCAGTACTTC	CASTGTAYQETQYF
TRBV2	.	TRBJ1-4	TRBD1	TGTGCCACCATCCTGACAGGGGCTAATGAAAAACTGTTTTTT	CATILTGANEKLFF
TRBV5-1	once	TRBJ2-5	TRBD2	TGCGCCAGCAGCTTAACGCGGGGGGGCGAGGAGACCCAGTACTTC	CASSLTRGGEETQYF
TRBV6-5	.	TRBJ2-4	TRBD1	TGTGCCAGCAGCCGGGGGGGACAGGGGTTTAACATTCAGTACTTC	CASSRGGQGFNIQYF
TRBV5-6	.	TRBJ1-1	.	TGTGCCAGCAGCTTGGTATCTCTGGGTGAAGCTTTCTTT	CASSLVSLGEAFF
TRBV11-2	.	TRBJ1-2	.	TGTGCCAGCAGCCCGGACGGACTCTATGGCTACACCTTC	CASSPDGLYGYTF
TRBV28	.	TRBJ1-5	.	TGTGCCAGCAGTTCAGACAGCTCCTATAGCAATCAGCCCCAGCATTTT	CASSSDSSYSNQPQHF